Below, one TCR beta chain is given with its context. CD45RO-negative, CCR7-positively selected cells formed the naive CD8 fraction, excluding terminally differentiated effector memory CD45RA+ cells. This sample was taken from a study of shared clonotypes between healthy human individuals. Per the germline V gene, CDR1 is MNHEY and CDR2 is SMNVEV (reference sequence). This CDR3 contains 14 residues. Trimming shortened V by 5 bases and J by 0 bases, and 10 bases separated the two germline ends. Repertoires were generated with immunoSEQ multiplex PCR, while TCRdb's copy carries only in-frame clones and drops some. This table holds millions of clones, about 95% found once.

This clonotype was obtained from a man in his late teens or twenties in good health. The V and J genes are TRBV27 and TRBJ1-1, with D possibly TRBD1 on 5 matching bases. Sequenced material: naive CD8+ T cells sorted from blood. CDR3 residues: CASSRRQLNTEAFF. The CDR3 DNA is TGTGCCAGCAGTCGGAGACAGCTGAACACTGAAGCTTTCTTT.